Shown below are 27 T cell receptor beta chains from a single sample sequenced in a study of T cells in localized non-small cell lung cancer. The method was immunoSEQ multiplex PCR; TCRdb's version includes in-frame clones alone and lacks a portion of them. The table records more than 6,000 clones, approximately 46% of them present only once. The material was lymph node tissue, obtained before any cancer treatment. Receptors originate from a female donor over 55 with stage I lung adenocarcinoma.

The chain recombines TRBV28 with TRBJ1-1; no reliable D call. The CDR3 totals 13 residues. V lost 6 bases and J 1 base, leaving 9 bases between the germline ends. CDR1 and CDR2 (germline): MDHEN, SYDVKM. CDR3 sequence (DNA): TGTGCCAGCAGCCGCAGGTCGAACACTGAAGCTTTCTTT. Its translation is CASSRRSNTEAFF.

In this sample, this clone turned up a few times. This sequence joins TRBV28 and TRBJ1-1, with 9 bases matching TRBD1. The V gene's germline CDR1 is MDHEN and CDR2 SYDVKM. Trimming cost V 3 bases and J 4 bases; bases outside gene matches: 12. CDR3 size: 17 residues. In DNA, the CDR3 is TGTGCCAGCAGTTTTCTGGGACAGGGACGAATAAGCACTGAAGCTTTCTTT. It is translated as CASSFLGQGRISTEAFF.

The rearrangement links TRBV28 to TRBJ2-5, with D tentatively TRBD1 (5 bases). Germline V gene data show CDR1 as MDHEN and CDR2 as SYDVKM. With 3 bases removed from V and 5 bases from J, the gap between germline ends came to 13 bases. The CDR3 extends over 14 amino acids. In DNA, the CDR3 is TGTGCCAGCAGTTTCTGGCAGGGTGGGGAGACCCAGTACTTC. Translated, it gives CASSFWQGGETQYF.

The sample holds one count of this clone. The chain is built from TRBV28 and TRBJ2-7; D is tentatively TRBD1 or TRBD2 (6 bases each). CDR1 is MDHEN and CDR2 is SYDVKM in the germline V gene. Trimming cost V 5 bases and J 7 bases, with 15 bases left between them. The CDR3 extends over 13 amino acids. The CDR3 here is CASSPPGAREQYF. The CDR3 DNA reads as TGTGCCAGCAGTCCCCCGGGGGCTAGGGAGCAGTACTTC.

The chain has TRBV30 and TRBJ2-7; the D gene is possibly TRBD2 (5 bases). Germline loops: CDR1 GTSNPN, CDR2 SVGIG (reference sequence). V lost 4 bases and J 2 bases, leaving 12 bases between the germline ends. CDR3 length: 13 amino acids. DNA for the CDR3: TGTGCCTGGAAGGTCGGGGTGACCTACGAGCAGTACTTC. It codes for CAWKVGVTYEQYF.

This sequence joins TRBV30 and TRBJ2-1; TRBD2 is a possible D gene (5 bases). Germline-derived CDR1 and CDR2 are GTSNPN and SVGIG (reference sequence). This CDR3 has 14 residues. V was clipped by 5 bases and J by 5 bases, with 16 bases between them. The CDR3, as DNA: TGTGCCTGGCGTAACTCGCGGGCCGACAATGAGCAGTTCTTC. Its translation is CAWRNSRADNEQFF.

This clone turned up a few times. The chain uses TRBV9 and TRBJ1-3; 7 nucleotides match TRBD1. CDR1 SGDLS and CDR2 YYNGEE come from the germline V gene. V lost 4 bases to trimming and J lost 0 bases; unmatched junction nucleotides: 4. The CDR3 loop spans 15 amino acids. CDR3 region: CASSTRQGSGNTIYF. CDR3 sequence (DNA): TGTGCCAGCAGCACCCGACAGGGCTCTGGAAACACCATATATTTT.

This chain uses TRBV11-3 with TRBJ2-7; 11 positions agree with TRBD2. The CDR3 runs 14 residues. V dropped 5 bases and J dropped 3; count of bases not matched to a gene: 3. Germline V gene data show CDR1 as SGHNT and CDR2 as YENEEA. This CDR3 is CASSPSGRIYEQYF. In DNA, the CDR3 is TGTGCCAGCAGCCCTAGCGGGAGGATCTACGAGCAGTACTTC.

This clone was observed a few times. This chain uses TRBV2 with TRBJ1-1; perhaps TRBD1 as D (5 bases). V was cut by 5 bases and J by 4 bases, with 8 bases left in between. Germline V gives CDR1 SNHLY, CDR2 FYNNEI. The CDR3 is 12 amino acids. The DNA of the CDR3 is TGTGCCAGCAGTCGGGGGACCACTGAAGCTTTCTTT. It specifies CASSRGTTEAFF.

V usage is TRBV5-1 and J usage is TRBJ1-1; a possible D gene is TRBD1 (5 bases). This CDR3 spans 14 amino acids. Germline V gene sequence: CDR1 SGHRS, CDR2 YFSETQ. V was shortened by 4 bases and J by 5 bases, with 15 bases between the two germline ends. The CDR3 loop is CASSQTDTNTEAFF. For the CDR3, the DNA is TGCGCCAGCAGCCAGACAGACACGAATACTGAAGCTTTCTTT.

The genes are TRBV19 and TRBJ2-5; D may be TRBD1 or TRBD2 (5 bases each). With 8 bases removed from V and 5 bases from J, the gap between germline ends came to 12 bases. The V gene's germline CDR1 is LNHDA and CDR2 SQIVND (reference sequence). CDR3 length: 12 residues. CDR3: CASREGDETQYF. DNA of the CDR3: TGTGCCAGTCGGGAAGGGGACGAGACCCAGTACTTC.

V usage is TRBV6-8 and J usage is TRBJ1-5; D is possibly TRBD1 (5 bases). The CDR3 contains 15 residues. The V end lost 5 bases, the J end lost 1 base, and 12 bases lay between the germline ends. Germline CDR1 is MNHGY and CDR2 is SAAAGT. The CDR3, as DNA: TGTGCCAGCAGTCACAACCGGGACAGCAATCAGCCCCAGCATTTT. Translating it yields CASSHNRDSNQPQHF.

This clone has just a few counts. The chain is built from TRBV11-3 and TRBJ2-2; the match to TRBD2 covers 8 bases. From germline, CDR1 is SGHNT and CDR2 YENEEA. The CDR3 runs to 15 residues. V shed 5 bases, J shed 8 bases, and the junction held 10 bases outside the gene matches. Here the CDR3 DNA reads TGTGCCAGCAGCGTAGGACTAGCTACAAGGGGGGAGCTGTTTTTT. Its translation is CASSVGLATRGELFF.

The CDR3 DNA follows: TGTGCCAGTACTCCCACAGGATCTTATGGCTACACCTTC. Translating it yields CASTPTGSYGYTF. The rearrangement links TRBV19 to TRBJ1-2; D is perhaps TRBD1 (5 bases). V lost 7 bases to trimming and J lost 5 bases, with 14 bases between them. This CDR3 has 13 residues. The V gene's germline CDR1 is LNHDA and CDR2 SQIVND (reference sequence).

V gene TRBV12-5 combines with J gene TRBJ1-5, with D possibly being TRBD1 (5 bases). With 7 bases removed from V and 3 bases from J, the gap between germline ends came to 13 bases. In germline, CDR1 is LGHNT, CDR2 FRNRAP. The CDR3 runs to 14 residues. This CDR3 reads CASATGPPNQPQHF. CDR3 nucleotides: TGTGCTAGTGCCACGGGACCTCCCAATCAGCCCCAGCATTTT.

The rearrangement joins TRBV19 to TRBJ1-2; maybe TRBD1 (6 bases). The ends were cut back, 1 base at V and 7 bases at J, with 19 bases in the middle. Germline V CDR1 and CDR2: LNHDA, SQIVND (reference sequence). CDR3 size: 16 residues. CDR3 in DNA: TGTGCCAGTAGTATAGGGGGACACAGGGAAGCGAGTGGCTACACCTTC. It translates to CASSIGGHREASGYTF.

The chain uses TRBV15 and TRBJ1-4; D uncertain. Trimming shortened V by 4 bases and J by 6 bases, and 15 bases separated the two germline ends. The germline V gene has CDR1 LNHNV and CDR2 YYDKDF (reference sequence). This CDR3 spans 15 amino acids. The CDR3 bases are TGTGCCACCAGCATGTTCGGTGGCTCGGATGAAAAACTGTTTTTT. Encoded protein: CATSMFGGSDEKLFF.

This chain connects TRBV28 to TRBJ2-7; D perhaps matches TRBD1 (5 bases). There are 16 residues in the CDR3. Trimming took off 2 bases at V and 3 bases at J, with 17 bases between the two ends. Germline loops: CDR1 MDHEN, CDR2 SYDVKM. CDR3 bases: TGTGCCAGCAGTTTACCTGGACACCTTACAATCTACGAGCAGTACTTC. Protein product: CASSLPGHLTIYEQYF.

V and J are TRBV30 and TRBJ1-1, with D possibly being TRBD1 (6 bases). The germline V gene encodes CDR1 GTSNPN and CDR2 SVGIG (reference sequence). This CDR3 has 13 residues. The ends were cut back, 6 bases at V and 2 bases at J, with 13 bases in the middle. The CDR3 nucleotides are TGTGCCTGCCCCTCGACAGGAAACACTGAAGCTTTCTTT. Translation gives CACPSTGNTEAFF.

A few counts support this clone. The rearrangement joins TRBV28 to TRBJ1-2; perhaps TRBD1 as D (5 bases). CDR3 length: 14 residues. Trimming shortened V by 5 bases and J by 5 bases, and 15 bases separated the two germline ends. Germline CDR1 is MDHEN and CDR2 is SYDVKM. CDR3 in DNA: TGTGCCAGCAGTAAAAAGACGGGACGTTATGGCTACACCTTC. Translating gives CASSKKTGRYGYTF.

This clone was recorded a few times. This rearrangement joins TRBV6-7 to TRBJ1-1; D gene uncertain. TRBV6-7 is reported as an ORF; its role is uncertain. The CDR3 covers 12 residues. Trimming shortened V by 0 bases and J by 10 bases, and 9 bases separated the two germline ends. The CDR3 sequence: CASSYSVEPAFF. CDR3 coding DNA: TGTGCCAGCAGTTACTCCGTAGAACCAGCTTTCTTT.

This sequence joins TRBV14 and TRBJ1-1, with a weak D call TRBD1 (5 bases). Per germline, CDR1 SGHDN and CDR2 FVKESK. CDR3 length: 15 amino acids. V gave up 4 bases and J gave up 1 base, with 13 bases separating them. The CDR3 region has the DNA TGTGCCAGCAGCCCTGACAGCGGTTGGAACACTGAAGCTTTCTTT. Translating gives CASSPDSGWNTEAFF.

In this sample, this clone turned up a few times. The chain carries TRBV10-3 and TRBJ1-1; a weak D match, TRBD1 (6 bases). The germline gives CDR1 ENHRY, CDR2 SYGVKD. Trimming left V 10 bases short and J 4 bases short, with 16 bases between. The CDR3 sequence is 13 residues long. For the CDR3, the DNA is TGTGCCAGCCTGAACAGGGTGGGCACTGAAGCTTTCTTT. Translated, it gives CASLNRVGTEAFF.

The chain is built from TRBV14 and TRBJ1-1; D is undetermined. V shed 0 bases and J shed 10 bases, with 12 bases lying between them. In germline, CDR1 is SGHDN, CDR2 FVKESK. The CDR3 spans 13 residues. The chain's CDR3 is CASSQDWGGTAFF. In DNA, the CDR3 is TGTGCCAGCAGCCAAGACTGGGGAGGCACAGCTTTCTTT.

The chain links TRBV6-8 to TRBJ2-3, with 10 positions matching TRBD1. This CDR3 has 12 residues. V trimming: 5 bases; J trimming: 15 bases; junction bases outside the gene matches: 8. CDR1 MNHGY and CDR2 SAAAGT come from the germline V gene. CDR3 bases: TGTGCCAGCAGTCAAACCGGGACAGGGGTATATTTT. Translated: CASSQTGTGVYF.

The genes are TRBV14 and TRBJ1-5; TRBD1 is a possible D gene (5 bases). This CDR3 contains 14 residues. Germline assignment: CDR1 SGHDN and CDR2 FVKESK. V lost 4 bases and J 9 bases, leaving 16 bases between the germline ends. For the CDR3, the DNA is TGTGCCAGCAGCCCGCTCGGGACTCACGGGCCCCAGCATTTT. This gives the protein CASSPLGTHGPQHF.

The chain links TRBV7-6 to TRBJ2-1; D uncertain. This CDR3 has 16 residues. The germline V gene encodes CDR1 SGHVS and CDR2 FNYEAQ. Between the trimmed V and J ends, which lost 3 bases and 0 bases, there was a span of 12 bases. The CDR3 loop is CASSFRSVSSYNEQFF. For the CDR3, the DNA is TGTGCCAGCAGCTTCCGGTCTGTCAGCTCCTACAATGAGCAGTTCTTC.